This T cell receptor (beta chain) comes out of a study of early stage breast cancer tumors. Study as a whole: ER+/PR+/HER2- status applied to twelve of 16 invasive breast tumors. Among around twelve ER+/PR+/HER2- tumors, eight were ductal, four lobular. General study results and limits: Blood repertoires resembled normal breast more than tumor.

On this clone itself: Antigen specificity is unknown.

CDR3 length equals 17 residues. CDR1 and CDR2 (germline): SQVTM, ANQGSEA. The germline V and J ends were trimmed by 7 bases and 2 bases, with 23 bases remaining between them. Repertoires were generated with immunoSEQ multiplex PCR, while TCRdb's copy carries only in-frame clones and drops some. The sample lists under 45,000 clones; around 68% were seen once. Sequenced input: blood. This clonotype originated in a person between 60 and 70 years old with breast cancer. V and J are TRBV29-1 and TRBJ2-2; the D gene is possibly TRBD2 (5 bases). The CDR3 reads CSASGSEHNFNTGELFF. In DNA form, the CDR3 reads TGCAGCGCCTCGGGGTCGGAACACAACTTTAACACCGGGGAGCTGTTTTTT.